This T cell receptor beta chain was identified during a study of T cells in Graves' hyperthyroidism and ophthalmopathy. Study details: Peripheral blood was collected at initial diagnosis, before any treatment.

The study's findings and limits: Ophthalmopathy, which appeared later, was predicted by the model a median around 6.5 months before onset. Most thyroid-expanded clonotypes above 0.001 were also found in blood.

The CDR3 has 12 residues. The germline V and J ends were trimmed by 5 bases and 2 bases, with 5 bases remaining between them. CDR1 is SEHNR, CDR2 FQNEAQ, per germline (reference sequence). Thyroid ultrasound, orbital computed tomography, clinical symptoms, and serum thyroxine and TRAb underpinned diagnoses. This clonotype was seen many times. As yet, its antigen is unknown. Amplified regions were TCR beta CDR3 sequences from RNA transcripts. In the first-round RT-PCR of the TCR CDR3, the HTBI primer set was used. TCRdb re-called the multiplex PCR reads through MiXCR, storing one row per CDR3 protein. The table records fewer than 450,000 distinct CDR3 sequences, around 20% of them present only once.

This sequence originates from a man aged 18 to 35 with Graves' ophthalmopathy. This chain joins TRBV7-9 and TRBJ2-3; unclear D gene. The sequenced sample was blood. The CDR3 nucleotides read TGTGCCAGCAGCACTAACACAGATACGCAGTATTTT. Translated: CASSTNTDTQYF.